These 30 T cell receptor beta chains were all obtained from the same sample, sequenced in a study of OX40 agonist ivuxolimab in advanced cancers. Data came from immunoSEQ multiplex PCR; TCRdb stores just in-frame clones and leaves some out. The sample lists 65,000 to 95,000 clones, about four fifths occurring once. The source material was CD4+ or CD8+ T cells sorted from blood, sampled in a trial of the OX40 agonist ivuxolimab. Every receptor here comes from an adult with an advanced solid tumor such as melanoma, head and neck, liver or kidney cancer.

The V and J genes are TRBV27 and TRBJ2-2; no reliable D call. V was trimmed by 2 bases and J by 0 bases, leaving 7 bases between them. The V gene's germline CDR1 is MNHEY and CDR2 SMNVEV (reference sequence). The CDR3 is made up of 15 amino acids. This chain's CDR3 is CASSLRAANTGELFF. In DNA, the CDR3 is TGTGCCAGCAGTTTAAGGGCCGCGAACACCGGGGAGCTGTTTTTT.

In DNA, the CDR3 is TGTGCCAGCAGCCGCCGACTAGCGGGAGGGTTATACGAGCAGTACTTC. This translates into CASSRRLAGGLYEQYF. The chain combines TRBV7-2 with TRBJ2-7; TRBD2 aligns across 14 bases. Looked up from germline, CDR1 is SGHTA and CDR2 is FQGNSA. Trimming took 5 bases from V and 4 from J; bases not matched to a gene: 7. The CDR3 runs to 16 residues. The whole variable domain, remainder taken from reference TRBV7-2 and TRBJ2-7, is GAGVSQSPSNKVTEKGKDVELRCDPISGHTALYWYRQSLGQGLEFLIYFQGNSAPDKSGLPSDRFSAERTGGSVSTLTIQRTQQEDSAVYLCASSRRLAGGLYEQYFGPGTRLTVT.

J is TRBJ1-3 and V is TRBV27; 7 bases fit TRBD1. Germline V gene sequence: CDR1 MNHEY, CDR2 SMNVEV (reference sequence). The V gene end was trimmed by 9 bases and the J gene end by 4 bases; junction bases not matched to a gene: 6. The CDR3 has 13 amino acids. CDR3 bases: TGTGCCAGGGAGGGGGCAGCAGGAAACACCATATATTTT. Protein sequence: CAREGAAGNTIYF.

As regards this clone: The sample carries other DNA sequences with the same CDR3. The genes are TRBV19 and TRBJ2-3; D ambiguous. Looked up from germline, CDR1 is LNHDA and CDR2 is SQIVND (reference sequence). The CDR3 extends over 12 amino acids. Between the trimmed V and J ends, which lost 1 base and 4 bases, there was a span of 3 bases. The CDR3 DNA follows: TGTGCCAGTAGTATAGGTCCAGATACGCAGTATTTT. This encodes CASSIGPDTQYF.

V and J are TRBV7-2 and TRBJ2-1; a possible D gene is TRBD1 (5 bases). CDR3 size: 15 residues. Germline V gene sequence: CDR1 SGHTA, CDR2 FQGNSA. V gave up 1 base and J gave up 4 bases, with 11 bases separating them. The CDR3, as DNA: TGTGCCAGCAGCTTAGGGGGCGACATTTACAATGAGCAGTTCTTC. It codes for CASSLGGDIYNEQFF. Variable domain in full (rest from reference TRBV7-2 and TRBJ2-1): GAGVSQSPSNKVTEKGKDVELRCDPISGHTALYWYRQSLGQGLEFLIYFQGNSAPDKSGLPSDRFSAERTGGSVSTLTIQRTQQEDSAVYLCASSLGGDIYNEQFFGPGTRLTVL.

This chain links TRBV30 with TRBJ2-1; TRBD2 aligns across 10 bases. CDR1 is GTSNPN, CDR2 SVGIG, per germline (reference sequence). The junction had 8 bases not matched to a gene; V was cut back by 8 bases and J by 7 bases. The CDR3 is 13 residues long. CDR3 nucleotide sequence: TGTGCCCGAGCGGGAGGGGTAGGGAATGAGCAGTTCTTC. It specifies CARAGGVGNEQFF. The entire variable domain, with the rest obtained from reference TRBV30 and TRBJ2-1, is as follows: SQTIHQWPATLVQPVGSPLSLECTVEGTSNPNLYWYRQAAGRGLQLLFYSVGIGQISSEVPQNLSASRPQDRQFILSSKKLLLSDSGFYLCARAGGVGNEQFFGPGTRLTVL.

V usage is TRBV21-1 and J usage is TRBJ2-7; the D call in the table, TRBD1, was not verified against the DNA. TRBV21-1 is labeled a pseudogene. The CDR3 consists of 14 residues. CDR3 amino acids: CASSGRQGAREQYF. The CDR3 coding sequence is TGTGCCAGCAGCGGCAGACAGGGGGCGCGGGAGCAGTACTTC.

The rearrangement uses TRBV21-1 and TRBJ1-2. TRBV21-1 constitutes a pseudogene. This CDR3 contains 16 residues. For the CDR3, the DNA is TGTGCCAGCAGCAAATCGGGGTTTCGGGGAAACTATGGCTACACCTTC. Its translation: CASSKSGFRGNYGYTF.

This chain joins TRBV4-1 and TRBJ1-2, with 9 bases aligning to TRBD1. This CDR3 is 15 amino acids long. J gave up 3 bases and V 2 bases, and 4 bases lay outside the gene matches. Per germline, CDR1 MGHRA and CDR2 YSYEKL. The CDR3 loop reads CASSQTTGGYYGYTF. The DNA of the CDR3 is TGCGCCAGCAGCCAAACTACAGGGGGCTACTATGGCTACACCTTC.

V gene TRBV7-3 combines with J gene TRBJ2-1, with TRBD1 matching 10 bases. CDR1 is SGHTA and CDR2 is FQGTGA in the germline V gene. V lost 8 bases to trimming and J lost 6 bases; unmatched junction nucleotides: 4. The CDR3 contains 13 residues. The CDR3 DNA is TGTGCCAGCTGTCGGACAGGGGGCAATGAGCAGTTCTTC. This gives the protein CASCRTGGNEQFF. Drawing the rest from reference TRBV7-3 and TRBJ2-1, the complete variable domain is GAGVSQTPSNKVTEKGKYVELRCDPISGHTALYWYRQSLGQGPEFLIYFQGTGAADDSGLPNDRFFAVRPEGSVSTLKIQRTERGDSAVYLCASCRTGGNEQFFGPGTRLTVL.

This sequence joins TRBV7-2 and TRBJ1-1; 8 bases line up with TRBD1. The germline gives CDR1 SGHTA, CDR2 FQGNSA. The CDR3 spans 13 residues. V shed 5 bases and J 11 bases; nucleotides not matched to a gene: 10. Here the CDR3 reads CASSLGQGLGAFF. The CDR3 DNA reads as TGTGCCAGCAGCCTCGGACAGGGCCTGGGGGCTTTCTTT.

The chain carries TRBV2 and TRBJ2-7; D is perhaps TRBD2 (5 bases). Trimming cost V 6 bases and J 6 bases, with 18 bases left between them. The CDR3 covers 14 residues. From germline, CDR1 is SNHLY and CDR2 FYNNEI. CDR3 protein: CASSSYREIGEQYF. DNA for the CDR3: TGTGCCAGCAGCTCGTATAGGGAGATCGGCGAGCAGTACTTC. Based on the CDR3 plus reference TRBV2 and TRBJ2-7, the full variable domain is EPEVTQTPSHQVTQMGQEVILRCVPISNHLYFYWYRQILGQKVEFLVSFYNNEISEKSEIFDDQFSVERPDGSNFTLKIRSTKLEDSAMYFCASSSYREIGEQYFGPGTRLTVT.

This clone was observed a few times. The J gene is TRBJ1-6, the V gene TRBV18; 10 positions agree with TRBD1. J was trimmed by 10 bases and V by 5 bases; bases with no gene match: 5. Germline lookup yields CDR1 KGHSH and CDR2 LQKENI. CDR3 length: 14 residues. CDR3 DNA sequence: TGTGCCAGCTCAACTGAGACAGGGGGCTCACCCCTCCACTTT. Residues: CASSTETGGSPLHF.

The genes are TRBV10-3 and TRBJ2-2; the match to TRBD1 covers 9 bases. The CDR3 is 17 amino acids. With 3 bases clipped from V and 5 bases from J, the junction kept 10 bases outside the gene matches. Looked up from germline, CDR1 is ENHRY and CDR2 is SYGVKD. CDR3 sequence: CAISDSPGQGGTGELFF. The CDR3 nucleotides are TGTGCCATCAGTGACTCTCCGGGACAGGGAGGGACCGGGGAGCTGTTTTTT.

The rearrangement links TRBV7-3 to TRBJ1-1, with 9 bases fitting TRBD1. The germline V gene has CDR1 SGHTA and CDR2 FQGTGA. Trimming removed 5 bases from V and 4 bases from J; junction bases left unmatched: 8. The CDR3 runs 15 residues. Here the CDR3 reads CASSPTGGIGTEAFF. The CDR3 DNA reads TGTGCCAGCAGCCCGACAGGGGGGATCGGCACTGAAGCTTTCTTT.

This sequence joins TRBV5-5 and TRBJ2-1; 8 nucleotides agree with TRBD1. The trim removed 2 bases at V and 7 bases at J, leaving 5 bases unmatched. Per the germline V gene, CDR1 is SGHKS and CDR2 is YYEKEE (reference sequence). The CDR3 has 14 amino acids. DNA for the CDR3: TGTGCCAGCAGCTTTAGTGACAGGGGAAATGAGCAGTTCTTC. Residues: CASSFSDRGNEQFF. Complete variable domain (other parts from reference TRBV5-5 and TRBJ2-1): DAGVTQSPTHLIKTRGQQVTLRCSPISGHKSVSWYQQVLGQGPQFIFQYYEKEERGRGNFPDRFSARQFPNYSSELNVNALLLGDSALYLCASSFSDRGNEQFFGPGTRLTVL.

V is TRBV5-1 and J is TRBJ1-1; no clear D gene. This CDR3 is built from 15 residues. The V end was cut by 1 base, the J end by 3 bases, with 13 bases between. Per the germline V gene, CDR1 is SGHRS and CDR2 is YFSETQ. CDR3 DNA sequence: TGCGCCAGCAGCTTGTTTACGGGAGAGGACACTGAAGCTTTCTTT. Amino acids: CASSLFTGEDTEAFF.

V gene TRBV25-1 combines with J gene TRBJ1-4; tentatively, D is TRBD1 (5 bases). Between the trimmed V and J ends, which lost 6 bases and 7 bases, there was a span of 9 bases. Germline V gives CDR1 MGHDK, CDR2 SYGVNS. CDR3 length equals 12 residues. In nucleotides, the CDR3 is TGTGCCAGCAGGCAGGGTCTTGAAAAACTGTTTTTT. This encodes CASRQGLEKLFF. The full variable domain, completed using reference TRBV25-1 and TRBJ1-4, is EADIYQTPRYLVIGTGKKITLECSQTMGHDKMYWYQQDPGMELHLIHYSYGVNSTEKGDLSSESTVSRIRTEHFPLTLESARPSHTSQYLCASRQGLEKLFFGSGTQLSVL.

V gene TRBV6-6 combines with J gene TRBJ2-1; possibly TRBD2 for D (5 bases). The germline V and J ends were trimmed by 6 bases and 3 bases, with 18 bases remaining between them. The CDR3 runs to 16 residues. Germline CDR1 MNHNY, CDR2 SVGAGI (reference sequence). CDR3 amino acids: CASSRMRVSNYNEQFF. The CDR3 coding sequence is TGTGCCAGCAGCAGGATGAGGGTGTCCAACTACAATGAGCAGTTCTTC.

The table lists this clone with a count of one. The chain has TRBV4-2 and TRBJ2-1; 7 positions agree with TRBD1. The germline gives CDR1 LGHNA, CDR2 YNFKEQ. The CDR3 spans 14 residues. The V gene end was trimmed by 4 bases and the J gene end by 4 bases; junction bases not matched to a gene: 4. The CDR3 sequence: CASSPDREYNEQFF. The CDR3 DNA follows: TGTGCCAGCAGCCCTGACAGGGAGTACAATGAGCAGTTCTTC.

This sequence joins TRBV18 and TRBJ2-1; 12 bases line up with TRBD2. From germline, CDR1 is KGHSH and CDR2 LQKENI. This CDR3 has 15 residues. The V and J ends lost 5 bases and 9 bases, in that order; junction bases with no gene match: 8. The CDR3 region is CASSAGLAGLGEQFF. As DNA, the CDR3 is TGTGCCAGCTCAGCGGGACTAGCGGGCCTCGGTGAGCAGTTCTTC.

In this sample, this clone turned up a few times. This rearrangement joins TRBV6-6 to TRBJ1-1; 8 positions agree with TRBD1. Germline CDR1 reads MNHNY; CDR2 reads SVGAGI (reference sequence). The CDR3 covers 13 residues. V lost 6 bases, J lost 7 bases, and 7 bases stayed unmatched. The CDR3 reads CASRIQGGHEAFF. In DNA form, the CDR3 reads TGTGCCAGCAGGATACAGGGGGGACATGAAGCTTTCTTT.

This chain links TRBV7-2 with TRBJ2-3; no clear D gene. V was clipped by 5 bases and J by 4 bases, with 7 bases between them. The V gene's germline CDR1 is SGHTA and CDR2 FQGNSA. This CDR3 has 12 amino acids. For the CDR3, the DNA is TGTGCCAGCAGCCCTGCCCCAGATACGCAGTATTTT. As protein: CASSPAPDTQYF.

The rearrangement uses TRBV7-9 and TRBJ1-1; no clear D gene. This CDR3 region has 14 residues. Germline V CDR1 and CDR2: SEHNR, FQNEAQ (reference sequence). V lost 3 bases, J lost 4 bases, and 12 bases lay in between. CDR3 amino acids: CASSLRETSTEAFF. In nucleotides, the CDR3 is TGTGCCAGCAGCTTGAGGGAGACGAGCACTGAAGCTTTCTTT.

The chain joins TRBV27 to TRBJ1-1; D is ambiguous. The CDR3 spans 13 residues. The germline V and J ends were trimmed by 3 bases and 4 bases, with 9 bases remaining between them. From germline, CDR1 is MNHEY and CDR2 SMNVEV (reference sequence). CDR3 residues: CASSFWGGTEAFF. In nucleotides, the CDR3 is TGTGCCAGCAGTTTCTGGGGAGGCACTGAAGCTTTCTTT.

Here the CDR3 reads CASTDGTGFGGYTF. The CDR3 DNA reads TGTGCCAGCACAGATGGGACAGGCTTTGGTGGCTACACCTTC. The chain carries TRBV2 and TRBJ1-2; 8 nucleotides agree with TRBD1. V was clipped by 7 bases and J by 7 bases; unmatched bases: 11. From germline, CDR1 is SNHLY and CDR2 FYNNEI. The CDR3 extends over 14 amino acids.

The V call is TRBV19, the J call TRBJ2-1, with 8 bases identical to TRBD2. This CDR3 region has 15 residues. Unmatched junction bases numbered 6, after V lost 8 bases and J lost 0 bases. CDR1 is LNHDA and CDR2 is SQIVND in the germline V gene (reference sequence). CDR3 bases: TGTGCCAGTGGACAAACTAGCGGCTCCTACAATGAGCAGTTCTTC. Its translation: CASGQTSGSYNEQFF.

The chain uses TRBV21-1 and TRBJ1-3. TRBV21-1 is classified as a pseudogene. The CDR3 runs to 18 residues. CDR3 sequence reads: CASSKGKTGWPSGNTIYF. The CDR3, as DNA: TGTGCCAGCAGCAAAGGAAAGACCGGGTGGCCCTCTGGAAACACCATATATTTT.

The V call is TRBV11-3, the J call TRBJ1-2, with no clear D. Trimming removed 7 bases from V and 6 bases from J, with 24 bases in between. Germline V gives CDR1 SGHNT, CDR2 YENEEA. The CDR3 is made up of 16 amino acids. The CDR3 nucleotides are TGTGCCAGCAACCCTACCCCGTTCTGGTACGTGGATGGCTACACCTTC. Translating gives CASNPTPFWYVDGYTF.

The chain carries TRBV29-1 and TRBJ2-1; D remains ambiguous. V gave up 3 bases and J gave up 0 bases, with 12 bases separating them. Germline lookup yields CDR1 SQVTM and CDR2 ANQGSEA. The CDR3 contains 15 residues. The CDR3 nucleotides read TGCAGCGTTGATAATCCACGGAGCTCCTACAATGAGCAGTTCTTC. It translates to CSVDNPRSSYNEQFF.